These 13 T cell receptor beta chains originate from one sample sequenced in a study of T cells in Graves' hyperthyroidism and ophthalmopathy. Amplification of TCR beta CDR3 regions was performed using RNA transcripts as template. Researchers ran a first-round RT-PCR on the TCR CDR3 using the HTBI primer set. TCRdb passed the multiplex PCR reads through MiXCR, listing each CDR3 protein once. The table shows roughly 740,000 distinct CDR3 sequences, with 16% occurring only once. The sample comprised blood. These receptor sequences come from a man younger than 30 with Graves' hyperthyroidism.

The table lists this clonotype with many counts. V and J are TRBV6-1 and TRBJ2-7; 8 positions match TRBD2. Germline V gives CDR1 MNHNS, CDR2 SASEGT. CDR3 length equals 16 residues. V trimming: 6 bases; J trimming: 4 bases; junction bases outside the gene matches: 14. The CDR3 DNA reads TGTGCCAGCAGAAACCCGCGGGCTAGCGGGTTTTACGAGCAGTACTTC. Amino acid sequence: CASRNPRASGFYEQYF.

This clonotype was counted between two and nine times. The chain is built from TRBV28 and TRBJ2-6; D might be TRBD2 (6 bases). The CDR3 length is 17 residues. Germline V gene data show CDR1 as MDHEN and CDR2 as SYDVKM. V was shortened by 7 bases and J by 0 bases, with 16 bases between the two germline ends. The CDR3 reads CASKGGSSFSGANVLTF. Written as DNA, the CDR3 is TGTGCCAGCAAGGGAGGCAGTAGCTTCTCTGGGGCCAACGTCCTGACTTTC.

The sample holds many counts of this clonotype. CDR3 loop: CASSLRRELSDEQFF. The DNA of the CDR3 is TGTGCCAGCAGCTTAAGGCGGGAGCTTAGCGATGAGCAGTTCTTC. J is TRBJ2-1 and V is TRBV7-8; 7 bases map to TRBD2. Germline V CDR1 and CDR2: SGHVS, FQNEAQ. This CDR3 comprises 15 residues. The J segment lost 8 bases and the V segment lost 2 bases, leaving 9 bases of the junction unmatched.

CDR3 sequence: CASKNEKLFF. The DNA of the CDR3 is TGCGCCAGCAAAAATGAAAAACTGTTTTTT. The genes are TRBV5-1 and TRBJ1-4, with D uncertain. This CDR3 region has 10 residues. From germline, CDR1 is SGHRS and CDR2 YFSETQ. V lost 6 bases and J 5 bases, leaving 2 bases between the germline ends. The complete variable domain, with remaining parts taken from reference TRBV5-1 and TRBJ1-4, reads KAGVTQTPRYLIKTRGQQVTLSCSPISGHRSVSWYQQTPGQGLQFLFEYFSETQRNKGNFPGRFSGRQFSNSRSEMNVSTLELGDSALYLCASKNEKLFFGSGTQLSVL.

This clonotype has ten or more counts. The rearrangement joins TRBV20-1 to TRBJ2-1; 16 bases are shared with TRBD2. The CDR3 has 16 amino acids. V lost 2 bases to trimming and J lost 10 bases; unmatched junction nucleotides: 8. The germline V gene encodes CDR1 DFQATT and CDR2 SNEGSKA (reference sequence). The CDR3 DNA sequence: TGCAGTGCTAGACCGGGACTAGCGGGAGGGCCCAACGAGCAGTTCTTC. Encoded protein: CSARPGLAGGPNEQFF.

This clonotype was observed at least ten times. Here the CDR3 DNA reads TGTGCCACCAGTGACCCCAGCTCCTACGAGCAGTACTTC. Translated, it gives CATSDPSSYEQYF. This chain connects TRBV24-1 to TRBJ2-7; no clear D gene. Germline values: CDR1 KGHDR, CDR2 SFDVKD. CDR3 length equals 13 residues. The V end lost 4 bases, the J end lost 0 bases, and 6 bases lay between the germline ends.

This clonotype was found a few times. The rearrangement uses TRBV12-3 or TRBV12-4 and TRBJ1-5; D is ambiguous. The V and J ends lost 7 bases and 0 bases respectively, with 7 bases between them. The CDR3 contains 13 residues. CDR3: CASTSHSNQPQHF. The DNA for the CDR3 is TGTGCCAGCACCTCACATAGCAATCAGCCCCAGCATTTT.

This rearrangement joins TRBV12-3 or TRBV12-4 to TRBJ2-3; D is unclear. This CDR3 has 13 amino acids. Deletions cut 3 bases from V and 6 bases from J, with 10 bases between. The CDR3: CASSLVEVDTQYF. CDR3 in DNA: TGTGCCAGCAGTTTGGTCGAAGTCGATACGCAGTATTTT.

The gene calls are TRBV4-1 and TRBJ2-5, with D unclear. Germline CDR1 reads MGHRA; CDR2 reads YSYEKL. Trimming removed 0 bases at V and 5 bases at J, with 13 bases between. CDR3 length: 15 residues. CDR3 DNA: TGCGCCAGCAGCCAAGAGTCCAACTCCAGGGAGACCCAGTACTTC. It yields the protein CASSQESNSRETQYF.

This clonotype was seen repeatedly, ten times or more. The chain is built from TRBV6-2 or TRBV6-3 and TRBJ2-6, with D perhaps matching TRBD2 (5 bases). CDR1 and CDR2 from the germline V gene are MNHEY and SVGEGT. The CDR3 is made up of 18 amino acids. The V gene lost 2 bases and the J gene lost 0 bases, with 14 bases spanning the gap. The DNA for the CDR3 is TGTGCCAGCAGTTACGAAGGACCGGAGGACTCTGGGGCCAACGTCCTGACTTTC. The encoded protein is CASSYEGPEDSGANVLTF.

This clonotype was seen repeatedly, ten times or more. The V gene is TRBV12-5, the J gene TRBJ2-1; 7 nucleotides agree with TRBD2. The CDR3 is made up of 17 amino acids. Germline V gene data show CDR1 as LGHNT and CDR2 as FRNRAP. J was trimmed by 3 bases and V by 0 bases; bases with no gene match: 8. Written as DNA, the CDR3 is TGTGCTAGTGGTTTGGTATTGGCGGGAGCCTACTACAATGAGCAGTTCTTC. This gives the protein CASGLVLAGAYYNEQFF.

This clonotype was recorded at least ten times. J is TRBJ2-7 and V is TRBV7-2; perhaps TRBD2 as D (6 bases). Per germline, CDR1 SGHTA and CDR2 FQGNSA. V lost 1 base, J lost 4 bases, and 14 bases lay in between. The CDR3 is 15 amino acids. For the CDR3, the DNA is TGTGCCAGCAGCTTAGACGGCGGGATCGGGTACGAGCAGTACTTC. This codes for CASSLDGGIGYEQYF.

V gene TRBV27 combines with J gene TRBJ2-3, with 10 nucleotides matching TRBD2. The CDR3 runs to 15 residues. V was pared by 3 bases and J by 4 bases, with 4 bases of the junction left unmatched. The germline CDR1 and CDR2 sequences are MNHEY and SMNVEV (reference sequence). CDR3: CASSLTSGWADTQYF. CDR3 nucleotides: TGTGCCAGCAGTTTGACTAGCGGGTGGGCAGATACGCAGTATTTT.